The sequence of this T cell receptor beta chain was determined in a study of cytomegalovirus exposure and HLA in healthy donors. Germline CDR1 LNHDA, CDR2 SQIVND (reference sequence). This CDR3 contains 17 residues. The V gene end was trimmed by 11 bases and the J gene end by 4 bases; junction bases not matched to a gene: 21. The donors were members of the validation cohort comprising 120 subjects, separate from the roughly 650-subject first cohort. Repertoires were generated with immunoSEQ multiplex PCR, while TCRdb's copy carries only in-frame clones and drops some. This repertoire shows more than 60,000 clones, approximately 90% found once; its top ten account for approximately 1.5%. Points from the study as a whole: Clusters of TCRs from the first cohort tended to co-occur in the 120 or so validation repertoires (as a later analysis found). Some TCR beta chains (roughly 150 of them) were listed as cytomegalovirus-associated. TCR sequences were mostly rare, though some public TCRs occurred in many donors.

Regarding this clone: The target antigen is unknown.

The sample comprised PBMCs. V usage is TRBV19 and J usage is TRBJ2-3, with 7 bases that match TRBD1. The clonotype originates from a woman aged 18-30 years in good health and CMV-seronegative. The CDR3 DNA follows: TGTGCCTCAGTCCCCGGGGCAGGGGGTTTGGTTCCAGATACGCAGTATTTT. It codes for CASVPGAGGLVPDTQYF.